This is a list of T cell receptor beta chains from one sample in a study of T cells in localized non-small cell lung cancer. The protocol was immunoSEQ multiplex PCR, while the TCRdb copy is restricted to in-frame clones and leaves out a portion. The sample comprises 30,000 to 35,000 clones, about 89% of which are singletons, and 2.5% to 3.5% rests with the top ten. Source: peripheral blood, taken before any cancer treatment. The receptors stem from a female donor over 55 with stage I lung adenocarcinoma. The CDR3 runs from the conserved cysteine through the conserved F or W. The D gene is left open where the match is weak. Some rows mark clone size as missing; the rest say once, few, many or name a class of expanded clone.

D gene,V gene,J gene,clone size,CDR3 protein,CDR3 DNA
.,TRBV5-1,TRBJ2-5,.,CASSLVSRQETQYF,TGCGCCAGCAGCTTGGTATCGCGGCAAGAGACCCAGTACTTC
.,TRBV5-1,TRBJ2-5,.,CASSLEETQYF,TGCGCCAGCAGCTTGGAAGAGACCCAGTACTTC
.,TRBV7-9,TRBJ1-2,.,CASSSQGYSYGYTF,TGTGCCAGCAGCTCCCAGGGGTATAGCTATGGCTACACCTTC
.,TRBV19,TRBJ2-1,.,CASSYTREQFF,TGTGCCAGTAGTTACACCCGTGAGCAGTTCTTC
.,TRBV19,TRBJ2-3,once,CASSDGLTYGPDTQYF,TGTGCCAGTAGTGACGGACTCACCTACGGGCCAGATACGCAGTATTTT
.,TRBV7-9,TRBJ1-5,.,CASSPGDQPQHF,TGTGCCAGCAGCCCTGGAGACCAGCCCCAGCATTTT
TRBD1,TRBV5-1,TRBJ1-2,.,CASSPGTGGVGYTF,TGCGCCAGCAGCCCTGGGACAGGGGGTGTCGGCTACACCTTC
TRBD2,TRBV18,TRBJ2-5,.,CASSLRTSGQETQYF,TGTGCCAGCTCACTCAGGACTAGCGGGCAAGAGACCCAGTACTTC
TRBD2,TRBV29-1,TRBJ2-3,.,CSALADSTDTQYF,TGCAGCGCGCTAGCGGATAGCACAGATACGCAGTATTTT
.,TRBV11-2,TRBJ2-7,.,CASGGGPPYEQYF,TGTGCCAGCGGTGGCGGGCCCCCCTACGAGCAGTACTTC
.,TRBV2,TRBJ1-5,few,CASRTGVTGQPQHF,TGTGCCAGCAGGACCGGGGTAACGGGTCAGCCCCAGCATTTT
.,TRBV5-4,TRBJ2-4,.,CASSPGGLAKNIQYF,TGTGCCAGCAGCCCTGGGGGACTAGCCAAAAACATTCAGTACTTC
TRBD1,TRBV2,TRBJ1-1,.,CASSLQGAVNTEAFF,TGTGCCAGCAGTTTACAGGGGGCGGTGAACACTGAAGCTTTCTTT
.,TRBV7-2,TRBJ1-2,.,CASSSDYGYTF,TGTGCCAGCAGCTCTGACTATGGCTACACCTTC
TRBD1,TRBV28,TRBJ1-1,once,CASSPTTGRMNTEAFF,TGTGCCAGCAGTCCGACGACAGGGCGAATGAACACTGAAGCTTTCTTT
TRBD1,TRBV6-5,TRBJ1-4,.,CASRSGTDNEKLFF,TGTGCCAGCAGGTCCGGGACAGATAATGAAAAACTGTTTTTT
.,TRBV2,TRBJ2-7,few,CASSKGGNEQYF,TGTGCCAGCAGTAAAGGGGGGAACGAGCAGTACTTC
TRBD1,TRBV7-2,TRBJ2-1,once,CASSAGQVGSNEQFF,TGTGCCAGCAGCGCGGGACAGGTTGGGAGCAATGAGCAGTTCTTC
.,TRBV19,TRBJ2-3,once,CASSIPGVTDTQYF,TGTGCCAGTAGTATTCCAGGGGTCACAGATACGCAGTATTTT
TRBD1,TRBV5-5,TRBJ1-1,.,CASSQGGLNTEAFF,TGTGCCAGCTCGCAGGGGGGCTTGAACACTGAAGCTTTCTTT
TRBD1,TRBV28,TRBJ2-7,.,CASSLRDRPYF,TGTGCCAGCAGCCTCCGGGACAGACCGTACTTC
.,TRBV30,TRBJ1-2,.,CAWSDGGYGYTF,TGTGCCTGGAGCGACGGTGGCTATGGCTACACCTTC
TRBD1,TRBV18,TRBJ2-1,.,CASSPPGQGVANEQFF,TGTGCCAGCTCACCACCGGGGCAGGGGGTGGCCAATGAGCAGTTCTTC
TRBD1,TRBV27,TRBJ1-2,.,CATQGTNYGYTF,TGTGCCACACAGGGGACCAACTATGGCTACACCTTC
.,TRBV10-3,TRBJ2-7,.,CAVSTASYEQYF,TGTGCCGTCTCGACCGCATCCTACGAGCAGTACTTC
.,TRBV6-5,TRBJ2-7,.,CASSSQPKDGEQYF,TGTGCCAGCAGTTCCCAGCCCAAGGACGGCGAGCAGTACTTC
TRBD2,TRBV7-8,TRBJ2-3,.,CASSLYSGSADTQYF,TGTGCCAGCAGCTTGTATAGCGGGAGTGCAGATACGCAGTATTTT
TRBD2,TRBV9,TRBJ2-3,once,CASSATSGRDTQYF,TGTGCCAGCAGCGCGACTAGCGGGAGGGATACGCAGTATTTT
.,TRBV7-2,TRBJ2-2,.,CASSLPNTGELFF,TGTGCCAGCAGCCTTCCGAACACCGGGGAGCTGTTTTTT
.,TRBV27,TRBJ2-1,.,CASAHPRSSYNEQFF,TGTGCCAGCGCCCATCCCCGGAGCTCCTACAATGAGCAGTTCTTC
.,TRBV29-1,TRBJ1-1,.,CLGGLPPSNTEAFF,TGCCTGGGGGGTCTCCCACCGTCTAACACTGAAGCTTTCTTT
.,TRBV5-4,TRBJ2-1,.,CASSLWTEKHNEQFF,TGTGCCAGCAGCTTGTGGACAGAGAAGCACAATGAGCAGTTCTTC
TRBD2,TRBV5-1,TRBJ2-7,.,CASSLAPAGSSYEQYF,TGCGCCAGCAGCTTGGCCCCAGCGGGGAGCTCCTACGAGCAGTACTTC
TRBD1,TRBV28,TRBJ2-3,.,CASSPLGDREGDTQYF,TGTGCCAGCAGTCCGCTGGGGGACAGGGAGGGGGATACGCAGTATTTT
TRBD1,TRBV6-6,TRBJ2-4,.,CASSSGGGGTSQYF,TGTGCCAGCAGTTCAGGGGGCGGCGGGACCTCGCAGTACTTC
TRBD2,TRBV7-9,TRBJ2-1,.,CASSPRLAGGSYNEQFF,TGTGCCAGCAGCCCACGCCTAGCGGGGGGCTCCTACAATGAGCAGTTCTTC
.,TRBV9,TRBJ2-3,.,CASRAEGDTQYF,TGTGCCAGCAGGGCCGAGGGAGATACGCAGTATTTT
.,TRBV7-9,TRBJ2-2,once,CASSLGTPSSGELFF,TGTGCCAGCAGCTTAGGTACGCCCTCGAGCGGGGAGCTGTTTTTT
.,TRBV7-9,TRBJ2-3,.,CASSLRTTSTDTQYF,TGTGCCAGCAGCTTAAGGACAACTAGCACAGATACGCAGTATTTT
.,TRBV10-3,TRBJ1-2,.,CAISESKGEKGYTF,TGTGCCATCAGTGAGTCCAAGGGGGAAAAAGGCTACACCTTC
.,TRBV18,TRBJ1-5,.,CASSPWRVVEQPQHF,TGTGCCAGCTCACCATGGAGGGTGGTAGAGCAGCCCCAGCATTTT
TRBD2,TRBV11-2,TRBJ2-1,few,CASSLSTSGNYEQFF,TGTGCCAGCAGCTTAAGTACTAGCGGGAATTATGAGCAGTTCTTC
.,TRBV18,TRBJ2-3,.,CASSPRSRGSTDTQYF,TGTGCCAGCTCACCACGGTCGCGGGGTAGCACAGATACGCAGTATTTT
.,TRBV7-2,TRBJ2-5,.,CASSLVEETQYF,TGTGCCAGCAGCTTAGTGGAAGAGACCCAGTACTTC
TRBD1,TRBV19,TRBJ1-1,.,CASSIDRGITEAFF,TGTGCCAGTAGTATCGACAGGGGCATCACTGAAGCTTTCTTT
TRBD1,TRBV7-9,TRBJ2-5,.,CASSYQGVIGETQYF,TGTGCCAGCAGCTACCAGGGGGTCATCGGGGAGACCCAGTACTTC